Each of the 32 T cell receptor beta chains below was sequenced from the same sample in a study of blood T cell repertoires in COVID-19. Using immunoSEQ multiplex PCR, the repertoire was profiled, and TCRdb retains in-frame clones only, with some absent. The table records just under 50,000 clones, 65% to 80% of them present only once. The sequenced sample was peripheral blood. These receptors all stem from a man aged 65 to 85 with acute or convalescent COVID-19.

This chain joins TRBV24-1 and TRBJ2-2; no clear D. V lost 4 bases and J 2 bases, leaving 13 bases between the germline ends. Germline assignment: CDR1 KGHDR and CDR2 SFDVKD. The CDR3 length is 16 residues. The CDR3 protein is CATSDPGAANTGELFF. As DNA, the CDR3 is TGTGCCACCAGTGACCCGGGTGCCGCTAACACCGGGGAGCTGTTTTTT.

This chain joins TRBV27 and TRBJ1-1; D ambiguous. The CDR3 contains 12 residues. The V and J ends lost 6 bases and 1 base respectively, with 6 bases between them. Germline V gives CDR1 MNHEY, CDR2 SMNVEV (reference sequence). The CDR3 loop reads CASSRQNTEAFF. For the CDR3, the DNA is TGTGCCAGCAGCCGACAGAACACTGAAGCTTTCTTT.

This clone was seen a single time. The chain couples TRBV19 to TRBJ2-7; weak D call: TRBD2 (5 bases). CDR3 length: 14 residues. From germline, CDR1 is LNHDA and CDR2 SQIVND (reference sequence). V was trimmed by 2 bases and J by 4 bases, leaving 12 bases between them. The chain's CDR3 is CASSIKRGRYEQYF. In DNA, the CDR3 is TGTGCCAGTAGTATAAAACGGGGAAGGTACGAGCAGTACTTC.

This rearrangement joins TRBV7-9 to TRBJ2-1, with 13 positions matching TRBD2. With 5 bases clipped from V and 9 bases from J, the junction kept 10 bases outside the gene matches. The CDR3 runs 16 residues. The germline gives CDR1 SEHNR, CDR2 FQNEAQ (reference sequence). CDR3 sequence: CASSLLLAGGLGEQFF. Written as DNA, the CDR3 is TGTGCCAGCAGCCTACTACTAGCGGGGGGGCTCGGTGAGCAGTTCTTC.

V is TRBV29-1 and J is TRBJ1-1; TRBD1 aligns across 12 bases. V was clipped by 6 bases and J by 2 bases; unmatched bases: 4. This CDR3 contains 14 residues. The germline CDR1 and CDR2 sequences are SQVTM and ANQGSEA. CDR3 residues: CSVSGTGGNTEAFF. CDR3 in DNA: TGCAGCGTCTCCGGGACAGGGGGCAACACTGAAGCTTTCTTT.

This clone has only a few counts. The genes are TRBV10-3 and TRBJ2-7, with D possibly being TRBD2 (6 bases). The CDR3 consists of 14 residues. Trimming shortened V by 6 bases and J by 0 bases, and 12 bases separated the two germline ends. The germline V gene encodes CDR1 ENHRY and CDR2 SYGVKD. The CDR3 sequence: CAISPGSYSYEQYF. DNA for the CDR3: TGTGCCATCAGCCCCGGGAGTTACTCCTACGAGCAGTACTTC.

The chain is built from TRBV27 and TRBJ2-7; 9 bases align to TRBD2. Per the germline V gene, CDR1 is MNHEY and CDR2 is SMNVEV (reference sequence). The CDR3 sequence is 16 residues long. The junction had 3 bases not matched to a gene; V was cut back by 0 bases and J by 0 bases. The CDR3 bases are TGTGCCAGCAGTTTATCGATTAGCGGGAGCTCCTACGAGCAGTACTTC. Translating it yields CASSLSISGSSYEQYF.

This sequence joins TRBV5-5 and TRBJ1-1; possibly TRBD1 for D (5 bases). Trimming left V 0 bases short and J 0 bases short, with 21 bases between. The CDR3 consists of 19 residues. CDR1 and CDR2 from the germline V gene are SGHKS and YYEKEE (reference sequence). This CDR3 is CASSLVWGRPFNMNTEAFF. CDR3 nucleotide sequence: TGTGCCAGCAGCTTGGTATGGGGCAGGCCCTTTAACATGAACACTGAAGCTTTCTTT.

This rearrangement joins TRBV6-2 or TRBV6-3 to TRBJ1-5, with 7 nucleotides matching TRBD1. The CDR3 spans 17 residues. Per the germline V gene, CDR1 is MNHEY and CDR2 is SVGEGT. V trimming: 1 base; J trimming: 2 bases; junction bases outside the gene matches: 8. The CDR3, as DNA: TGTGCCAGCAGTTACTTGACAGGGAGCGGAGGCAATCAGCCCCAGCATTTT. This translates into CASSYLTGSGGNQPQHF.

This clone was counted a single time. The rearrangement joins TRBV5-8 to TRBJ1-5; 8 nucleotides match TRBD1. The CDR3 runs to 14 residues. In germline, CDR1 is SGHTS, CDR2 YDEGEE. V was clipped by 5 bases and J by 7 bases; unmatched bases: 8. CDR3 loop: CASRDDRGEQPQHF. Written as DNA, the CDR3 is TGTGCCAGCAGAGATGACAGGGGCGAACAGCCCCAGCATTTT.

The rearrangement joins TRBV2 to TRBJ2-5; maybe TRBD2 (5 bases). V shed 6 bases and J shed 0 bases, with 11 bases lying between them. Germline V lookup: CDR1 SNHLY, CDR2 FYNNEI. The CDR3 is made up of 14 amino acids. CDR3 amino acids: CASSLSTNQETQYF. CDR3 bases: TGTGCCAGCAGCTTGTCGACTAACCAAGAGACCCAGTACTTC.

This rearrangement joins TRBV7-9 to TRBJ2-1, with TRBD2 matching over 7 bases. In germline, CDR1 is SEHNR, CDR2 FQNEAQ (reference sequence). V shed 1 base and J 7 bases; nucleotides not matched to a gene: 10. This CDR3 comprises 16 residues. This CDR3 is CASSLEDGTIFNEQFF. The CDR3 DNA sequence: TGTGCCAGCAGCTTAGAGGACGGGACTATATTTAATGAGCAGTTCTTC.

CDR3 nucleotide sequence: TGTGCCAGCAGTGCCGGGCGGGGGGGTTGGTATGAGCAGTTCTTC. As protein: CASSAGRGGWYEQFF. The chain recombines TRBV2 with TRBJ2-1; 9 bases align to TRBD2. CDR3 size: 15 residues. Per the germline V gene, CDR1 is SNHLY and CDR2 is FYNNEI. The trim removed 4 bases at V and 8 bases at J, leaving 9 bases unmatched.

V and J are TRBV7-9 and TRBJ2-7, with TRBD2 identical over 10 bases. Germline values: CDR1 SEHNR, CDR2 FQNEAQ (reference sequence). CDR3 length: 14 residues. The ends lost 8 bases at V and 1 base at J; junction bases unmatched: 5. CDR3 loop: CASLTSGSSYEQYF. Here the CDR3 DNA reads TGTGCCAGCCTGACTAGCGGGTCATCCTACGAGCAGTACTTC.

This clone has only one observation. The chain has TRBV7-9 and TRBJ1-1, with D possibly being TRBD1 (5 bases). The CDR3 has 13 amino acids. Trimming removed 5 bases from V and 1 base from J, with 8 bases in between. Germline V gives CDR1 SEHNR, CDR2 FQNEAQ (reference sequence). The CDR3 bases are TGTGCCAGCAGCGGGACTCCGAACACTGAAGCTTTCTTT. It yields the protein CASSGTPNTEAFF.

This clone was counted between two and nine times. The gene calls are TRBV25-1 and TRBJ2-7, with 9 bases identical to TRBD1. This CDR3 is built from 18 residues. The trim removed 4 bases at V and 3 bases at J, leaving 16 bases unmatched. Germline values: CDR1 MGHDK, CDR2 SYGVNS. The CDR3 reads CASSAPFLPGQGFYEQYF. The CDR3 region has the DNA TGTGCCAGCAGTGCGCCATTTCTTCCGGGACAGGGTTTCTACGAGCAGTACTTC.

V gene TRBV10-3 combines with J gene TRBJ2-2; TRBD1 matches at 7 bases. The CDR3 runs to 14 residues. Per the germline V gene, CDR1 is ENHRY and CDR2 is SYGVKD. Losses at the gene ends were 3 bases for V and 13 bases for J; bases not matched to a gene: 11. The CDR3 DNA sequence: TGTGCCATCAGTGAATTGACAGGGCAAAGTGCGCTGTTTTTT. Translating it yields CAISELTGQSALFF.

The chain uses TRBV6-2 or TRBV6-3 and TRBJ1-4; 7 bases match TRBD1. Germline loops: CDR1 MNHEY, CDR2 SVGEGT. Trimming at V came to 5 bases and at J to 8 bases, leaving 8 bases not matched to a gene. The CDR3 contains 14 residues. CDR3 in amino acids: CASSARQGGEKLFF. In nucleotides, the CDR3 is TGTGCCAGCAGTGCTCGACAGGGTGGAGAAAAACTGTTTTTT.

This clone showed up just once. The genes are TRBV10-3 and TRBJ1-1; D remains unclear. Germline lookup yields CDR1 ENHRY and CDR2 SYGVKD. Trimming cost V 5 bases and J 1 base, with 8 bases left between them. The CDR3 has 13 residues. This chain's CDR3 is CAISSQSNTEAFF. The CDR3 DNA is TGTGCCATCAGTTCCCAGTCGAACACTGAAGCTTTCTTT.

The chain has TRBV6-5 and TRBJ1-3; weak D call: TRBD1 (5 bases). Germline V CDR1 and CDR2: MNHEY, SVGAGI. The CDR3 loop spans 14 amino acids. V was pared by 5 bases and J by 2 bases, with 10 bases between. CDR3 loop: CASSTWGAGNTIYF. CDR3 nucleotides: TGTGCCAGCAGTACTTGGGGGGCTGGAAACACCATATATTTT.

The V gene is TRBV29-1, the J gene TRBJ1-5, with D unresolved. Germline-derived CDR1 and CDR2 are SQVTM and ANQGSEA. Trimming left V 5 bases short and J 2 bases short, with 10 bases between. This CDR3 is 13 amino acids long. CDR3 sequence reads: CSVSLTGNQPQHF. The CDR3 coding sequence is TGCAGCGTTAGTCTAACGGGCAATCAGCCCCAGCATTTT.

This rearrangement joins TRBV28 to TRBJ2-7; possible D gene TRBD2, 6 bases. Per the germline V gene, CDR1 is MDHEN and CDR2 is SYDVKM. The CDR3 contains 11 residues. Trimming removed 6 bases at V and 12 bases at J, with 15 bases between. CDR3 coding DNA: TGTGCCAGCAGCATGCGGAGGGGTACGTACTTC. Amino acid sequence: CASSMRRGTYF.

The chain's CDR3 is CASSQDPKTSGEGQNHDTDTQYF. CDR3 DNA sequence: TGTGCCAGCAGCCAAGATCCCAAGACTAGCGGGGAGGGACAAAACCACGACACAGATACGCAGTATTTT. V usage is TRBV3-1 (or the pseudogene TRBV3-2) and J usage is TRBJ2-3; TRBD2 aligns across 11 bases. The V gene's germline CDR1 is LGHDT and CDR2 YNNKEL (reference sequence). Unmatched junction bases numbered 22, after V lost 0 bases and J lost 2 bases. The CDR3 totals 23 residues.

This rearrangement joins TRBV12-5 to TRBJ2-5; perhaps TRBD2 as D (6 bases). Looked up from germline, CDR1 is LGHNT and CDR2 is FRNRAP. The germline V and J ends were trimmed by 5 bases and 5 bases, with 18 bases remaining between them. This CDR3 spans 15 amino acids. CDR3 in amino acids: CASGLPSTSSETQYF. DNA of the CDR3: TGTGCTAGTGGTCTCCCTTCGACTAGTTCTGAGACCCAGTACTTC.

This clone appeared a few times. The rearrangement uses TRBV11-1 and TRBJ1-6, with 7 bases fitting TRBD1. In germline, CDR1 is SGHAT, CDR2 FQDESV (reference sequence). V lost 5 bases, J lost 9 bases, and 10 bases stayed unmatched. The CDR3 covers 15 residues. CDR3 sequence: CASSDTGTVRSPLHF. The CDR3 region has the DNA TGTGCCAGCAGCGACACCGGGACAGTGCGTTCACCCCTCCACTTT.

This clone occurred a few times. The chain employs TRBV2 and TRBJ2-3; 11 bases fit TRBD2. J was trimmed by 5 bases and V by 5 bases; bases with no gene match: 3. CDR3 size: 14 residues. CDR1 is SNHLY, CDR2 FYNNEI, per germline. In nucleotides, the CDR3 is TGTGCCAGCAGTCTTGGACTAGCGGGAGATACGCAGTATTTT. Its protein product is CASSLGLAGDTQYF.

The rearrangement links TRBV5-4 to TRBJ2-7; 10 bases line up with TRBD2. V shed 0 bases and J 4 bases; nucleotides not matched to a gene: 10. Germline CDR1 reads SGHNT; CDR2 reads YYREEE (reference sequence). This CDR3 is 17 amino acids long. The CDR3 DNA follows: TGTGCCAGCAGCTTGGACCTCGCGGCTAGCGGGAGTTACGAGCAGTACTTC. Encoded protein: CASSLDLAASGSYEQYF.

This clone has just a few counts. This sequence joins TRBV6-5 and TRBJ2-2, with 12 bases fitting TRBD2. Germline V CDR1 and CDR2: MNHEY, SVGAGI. CDR3 length equals 16 residues. V dropped 0 bases and J dropped 6; count of bases not matched to a gene: 2. The CDR3 spells CASSYSTSGSAGELFF. The CDR3 DNA sequence: TGTGCCAGCAGTTACTCGACTAGCGGGAGCGCCGGGGAGCTGTTTTTT.

The V call is TRBV30, the J call TRBJ2-5; a possible D gene is TRBD2 (6 bases). This CDR3 has 13 residues. Between the trimmed V and J ends, which lost 5 bases and 1 base, there was a span of 11 bases. Per the germline V gene, CDR1 is GTSNPN and CDR2 is SVGIG (reference sequence). The chain's CDR3 is CAWGGLFQETQYF. The CDR3, as DNA: TGTGCCTGGGGGGGACTCTTCCAAGAGACCCAGTACTTC.

V usage is TRBV6-2 or TRBV6-3 and J usage is TRBJ1-5; maybe TRBD1 (6 bases). Per germline, CDR1 MNHEY and CDR2 SVGEGT. V was pared by 1 base and J by 6 bases, with 13 bases between. The CDR3 length is 15 residues. The CDR3 loop reads CASSYWGGASQPQHF. CDR3 bases: TGTGCCAGCAGTTACTGGGGGGGCGCCTCTCAGCCCCAGCATTTT.

The chain combines TRBV19 with TRBJ1-4; possibly TRBD1 for D (5 bases). V shed 3 bases and J shed 2 bases, with 10 bases lying between them. Germline CDR1 and CDR2: LNHDA and SQIVND (reference sequence). This CDR3 spans 15 amino acids. The chain's CDR3 is CASSINGGTNEKLFF. The DNA of the CDR3 is TGTGCCAGTAGTATTAACGGGGGGACTAATGAAAAACTGTTTTTT.

This clone was seen at least ten times. The chain joins TRBV19 to TRBJ1-2, with TRBD1 matching 7 bases. V lost 5 bases to trimming and J lost 8 bases; unmatched junction nucleotides: 5. Germline V gives CDR1 LNHDA, CDR2 SQIVND (reference sequence). This CDR3 region has 12 residues. In nucleotides, the CDR3 is TGTGCCAGTAGTCTGCGACAGGGAGGCTACACCTTC. Translating it yields CASSLRQGGYTF.